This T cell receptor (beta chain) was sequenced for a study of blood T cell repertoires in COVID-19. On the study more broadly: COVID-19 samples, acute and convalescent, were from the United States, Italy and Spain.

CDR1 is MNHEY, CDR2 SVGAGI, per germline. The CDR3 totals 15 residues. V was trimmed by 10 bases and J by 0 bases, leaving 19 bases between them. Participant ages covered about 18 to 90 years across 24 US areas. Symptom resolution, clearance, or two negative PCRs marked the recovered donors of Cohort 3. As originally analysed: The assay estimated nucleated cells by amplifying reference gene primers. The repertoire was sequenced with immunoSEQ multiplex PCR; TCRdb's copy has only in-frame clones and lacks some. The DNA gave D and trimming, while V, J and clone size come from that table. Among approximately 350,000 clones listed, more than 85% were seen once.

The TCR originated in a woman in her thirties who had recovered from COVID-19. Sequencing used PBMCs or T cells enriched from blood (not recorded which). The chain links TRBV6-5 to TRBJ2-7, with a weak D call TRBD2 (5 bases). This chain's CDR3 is CATPASRESSYEQYF. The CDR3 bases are TGTGCCACTCCCGCCTCCCGGGAATCCTCCTACGAGCAGTACTTC.